One sample yielded the 27 T cell receptor beta chains listed below, sequenced in a study of blood T cell repertoires in COVID-19. Assay: immunoSEQ multiplex PCR; the TCRdb copy retains only in-frame clones and omits some. The sample has a few hundred thousand clones, roughly 86% seen once. The sequencing input was PBMCs or T cells enriched from blood (not recorded which). The receptors were sampled from a man in his late teens or twenties with acute COVID-19.

The CDR3 DNA is TGCGCCAGCAGCCGTGACAGGGGAGAATCGTACGAGCAGTACTTC. Translated, it gives CASSRDRGESYEQYF. V and J are TRBV4-1 and TRBJ2-7, with 8 bases fitting TRBD1. The junction had 9 bases not matched to a gene; V was cut back by 4 bases and J by 4 bases. The V gene's germline CDR1 is MGHRA and CDR2 YSYEKL. The CDR3 runs 15 residues.

V is TRBV28 and J is TRBJ2-3, with TRBD1 matching over 9 bases. V shed 7 bases, J shed 1 base, and the junction held 9 bases outside the gene matches. Germline V lookup: CDR1 MDHEN, CDR2 SYDVKM. The CDR3 is 16 amino acids. CDR3 bases: TGTGCCAGCAATCCTGTGGGACAGGGTGGCACAGATACGCAGTATTTT. It encodes CASNPVGQGGTDTQYF.

The V gene is TRBV18, the J gene TRBJ1-4; 9 nucleotides line up with TRBD1. J gave up 5 bases and V 0 bases, and 1 base lay outside the gene matches. CDR1 is KGHSH and CDR2 is LQKENI in the germline V gene. This CDR3 contains 15 residues. CDR3 bases: TGTGCCAGCTCACCACCGGACAGGGGAAATGAAAAACTGTTTTTT. It encodes CASSPPDRGNEKLFF.

The chain carries TRBV13 and TRBJ1-4; TRBD1 aligns across 7 bases. The CDR3 runs 15 residues. V dropped 4 bases and J dropped 1; count of bases not matched to a gene: 3. Germline loops: CDR1 PRHDT, CDR2 FYEKMQ (reference sequence). The CDR3 here is CASSSRGLTNEKLFF. DNA of the CDR3: TGTGCCAGCAGCTCTAGGGGGCTAACTAATGAAAAACTGTTTTTT.

The gene calls are TRBV19 and TRBJ2-2; D might be TRBD1 (6 bases). The CDR3 loop spans 13 amino acids. Trimming cost V 6 bases and J 4 bases, with 9 bases left between them. Germline lookup yields CDR1 LNHDA and CDR2 SQIVND (reference sequence). The CDR3 nucleotides read TGTGCCAGTAGAAGGGGGAGCACCGGGGAGCTGTTTTTT. Amino acids: CASRRGSTGELFF.

The CDR3 is CASRFPGTLYGYTF. The DNA of the CDR3 is TGTGCCAGCAGGTTCCCCGGGACACTATATGGCTACACCTTC. The chain carries TRBV7-2 and TRBJ1-2; D might be TRBD1 (6 bases). There are 14 residues in the CDR3. Germline V gene sequence: CDR1 SGHTA, CDR2 FQGNSA. The V gene lost 6 bases and the J gene lost 5 bases, with 16 bases spanning the gap. Drawing the rest from reference TRBV7-2 and TRBJ1-2, the complete variable domain is GAGVSQSPSNKVTEKGKDVELRCDPISGHTALYWYRQSLGQGLEFLIYFQGNSAPDKSGLPSDRFSAERTGGSVSTLTIQRTQQEDSAVYLCASRFPGTLYGYTFGSGTRLTVV.

This clone has a single count. The V gene is TRBV7-2, the J gene TRBJ2-7; 8 bases are a match to TRBD1. From germline, CDR1 is SGHTA and CDR2 FQGNSA. The length of the CDR3 is 14 residues. V shed 3 bases, J shed 3 bases, and the junction held 4 bases outside the gene matches. CDR3 nucleotide sequence: TGTGCCAGCAGCTTCGGGACAGGAATCTACGAGCAGTACTTC. This translates into CASSFGTGIYEQYF.

The V and J genes are TRBV14 and TRBJ2-7, with D maybe TRBD2 (5 bases). From germline, CDR1 is SGHDN and CDR2 FVKESK. This CDR3 has 18 residues. V dropped 2 bases and J dropped 6 bases, with 26 bases sitting between them. CDR3 DNA: TGTGCCAGCAGCCAATTTTCCAGTTTTAGCGTAGAATTTACCGAGCAGTACTTC. Its protein product is CASSQFSSFSVEFTEQYF.

The chain has TRBV7-9 and TRBJ2-1; 10 nucleotides agree with TRBD1. Germline trimming cut 2 bases from V and 7 bases from J; bases unmatched to any gene: 11. CDR1 and CDR2 from the germline V gene are SEHNR and FQNEAQ (reference sequence). The CDR3 contains 17 residues. CDR3 protein: CASSLWRRQGAWNEQFF. CDR3 coding DNA: TGTGCCAGCAGCTTATGGAGGCGACAGGGGGCTTGGAATGAGCAGTTCTTC.

This chain uses TRBV11-2 with TRBJ2-2; D is possibly TRBD1 (6 bases). The CDR3 consists of 15 residues. Trimming left V 4 bases short and J 0 bases short, with 9 bases between. Looked up from germline, CDR1 is SGHAT and CDR2 is FQNNGV. As DNA, the CDR3 is TGTGCCAGCAGCTGGGGGACATCGAACACCGGGGAGCTGTTTTTT. Amino acid sequence: CASSWGTSNTGELFF.

V gene TRBV7-9 combines with J gene TRBJ1-5; weak D call: TRBD1 (5 bases). V lost 1 base, J lost 3 bases, and 10 bases lay in between. This CDR3 comprises 15 residues. CDR1 is SEHNR, CDR2 FQNEAQ, per germline (reference sequence). In DNA form, the CDR3 reads TGTGCCAGCAGCTTAGGGACACCCGACAATCAGCCCCAGCATTTT. Translation gives CASSLGTPDNQPQHF. Full variable domain (rest looked up from reference TRBV7-9 and TRBJ1-5): DTGVSQNPRHKITKRGQNVTFRCDPISEHNRLYWYRQTLGQGPEFLTYFQNEAQLEKSRLLSDRFSAERPKGSFSTLEIQRTEQGDSAMYLCASSLGTPDNQPQHFGDGTRLSIL.

This clone was seen only a few times. The chain recombines TRBV5-6 with TRBJ1-2, with 7 bases fitting TRBD1. Germline loops: CDR1 SGHDT, CDR2 YYEEEE. J gave up 7 bases and V 2 bases, and 8 bases lay outside the gene matches. This CDR3 region has 14 residues. For the CDR3, the DNA is TGTGCCAGCAGCTTAGTACAGGGGAAAGGTGGCTACACCTTC. It specifies CASSLVQGKGGYTF.

The chain recombines TRBV19 with TRBJ2-7; TRBD2 aligns across 8 bases. With 4 bases clipped from V and 5 bases from J, the junction kept 7 bases outside the gene matches. The CDR3 spans 14 residues. The V gene's germline CDR1 is LNHDA and CDR2 SQIVND (reference sequence). The CDR3 protein is CASSTPGLGDEQYF. Written as DNA, the CDR3 is TGTGCCAGTAGTACACCGGGACTAGGGGACGAGCAGTACTTC.

The chain employs TRBV6-5 and TRBJ2-2; no clear D. Germline V gene lookup returns CDR1 MNHEY and CDR2 SVGAGI. The germline V and J ends were trimmed by 3 bases and 5 bases, with 10 bases remaining between them. This CDR3 has 14 amino acids. The CDR3: CASSYNFYTGELFF. In DNA, the CDR3 is TGTGCCAGCAGTTATAATTTTTATACCGGGGAGCTGTTTTTT.

The rearrangement joins TRBV4-2 to TRBJ1-1, with 10 positions matching TRBD1. CDR3 size: 17 residues. The V segment lost 1 base and the J segment 1 base; nucleotides outside the gene matches: 6. Germline CDR1 is LGHNA and CDR2 is YNFKEQ. CDR3 loop: CASSQVSTGGSNTEAFF. In DNA, the CDR3 is TGTGCCAGCAGCCAAGTGTCGACAGGGGGCTCGAACACTGAAGCTTTCTTT.

The chain couples TRBV11-1 to TRBJ2-5; D unresolved. The CDR3 runs to 13 residues. V was cut by 5 bases and J by 4 bases, with 11 bases left in between. CDR1 is SGHAT and CDR2 is FQDESV in the germline V gene (reference sequence). The CDR3 sequence is CASSPRPGETQYF. The CDR3 DNA reads as TGTGCCAGCAGCCCCCGACCGGGAGAGACCCAGTACTTC. Combining the CDR3 with reference TRBV11-1 and TRBJ2-5 gives the whole variable domain EAEVAQSPRYKITEKSQAVAFWCDPISGHATLYWYRQILGQGPELLVQFQDESVVDDSQLPKDRFSAERLKGVDSTLKIQPAELGDSAMYLCASSPRPGETQYFGPGTRLLVL.

The chain combines TRBV28 with TRBJ1-6; D is perhaps TRBD1 (6 bases). In germline, CDR1 is MDHEN, CDR2 SYDVKM. V lost 4 bases, J lost 7 bases, and 11 bases lay in between. The CDR3 loop spans 14 amino acids. CDR3 DNA: TGTGCCAGCAGTTCACCAGGGGAGAATTCACCCCTCCACTTT. Encoded protein: CASSSPGENSPLHF.

CDR3 region: CASSVLYQPQHF. The CDR3 DNA is TGTGCCAGCAGCGTACTATATCAGCCCCAGCATTTT. The genes are TRBV5-6 and TRBJ1-5; no firm D call. CDR1 is SGHDT and CDR2 is YYEEEE in the germline V gene. This CDR3 region has 12 residues. V was pared by 4 bases and J by 5 bases, with 7 bases between.

This clone was counted between two and nine times. The chain's CDR3 is CASSVGTSAYYEQYF. The CDR3 DNA follows: TGTGCCAGCAGCGTAGGGACTAGCGCCTACTACGAGCAGTACTTC. The chain recombines TRBV9 with TRBJ2-7; 9 bases map to TRBD2. The junction had 4 bases not matched to a gene; V was cut back by 0 bases and J by 3 bases. Germline-derived CDR1 and CDR2 are SGDLS and YYNGEE. The CDR3 is 15 amino acids.

A note on this clone: At one end the junction does not follow the germline gene, possibly because of a read error. The V call is TRBV5-1, the J call TRBJ1-6; no firm D call. The V gene's germline CDR1 is SGHRS and CDR2 YFSETQ. The CDR3 extends over 14 amino acids. Here the CDR3 reads CASSSFSFNSPLHF. In DNA form, the CDR3 reads TGCGCCAGCAGCTCGTTTTCCTTTAATTCACCCCTCCACTTT. Full variable domain (outside the CDR3, taken from reference TRBV5-1 and TRBJ1-6): KAGVTQTPRYLIKTRGQQVTLSCSPISGHRSVSWYQQTPGQGLQFLFEYFSETQRNKGNFPGRFSGRQFSNSRSEMNVSTLELGDSALYLCASSSFSFNSPLHFGNGTRLTVT.

This clone was found a few times. The rearrangement links TRBV19 to TRBJ2-7, with 12 bases identical to TRBD2. Unmatched junction bases numbered 3, after V lost 1 base and J lost 2 bases. CDR1 and CDR2 from the germline V gene are LNHDA and SQIVND (reference sequence). The CDR3 runs to 16 residues. The CDR3 sequence is CASSIAASGRAYEQYF. CDR3 DNA: TGTGCCAGTAGTATAGCAGCTAGCGGGAGGGCCTACGAGCAGTACTTC.

This clone has a single count. The chain recombines TRBV29-1 with TRBJ2-1; 12 bases agree with TRBD2. Trimming removed 7 bases from V and 5 bases from J; junction bases left unmatched: 6. The CDR3 sequence is 14 residues long. CDR1 is SQVTM and CDR2 is ANQGSEA in the germline V gene. Written as DNA, the CDR3 is TGCAGCGCCAGGACTAGCGGGACCCACAATGAGCAGTTCTTC. It translates to CSARTSGTHNEQFF.

This sequence joins TRBV13 and TRBJ2-7; 9 bases agree with TRBD2. Germline V gene data show CDR1 as PRHDT and CDR2 as FYEKMQ (reference sequence). The CDR3 covers 15 residues. Losses at the gene ends were 5 bases for V and 2 bases for J; bases not matched to a gene: 7. As DNA, the CDR3 is TGTGCCAGCAGCCCCAGTAGCGGGGGCCCCTACGAGCAGTACTTC. It translates to CASSPSSGGPYEQYF. Full variable domain (missing parts from reference TRBV13 and TRBJ2-7): AAGVIQSPRHLIKEKRETATLKCYPIPRHDTVYWYQQGPGQDPQFLISFYEKMQSDKGSIPDRFSAQQFSDYHSELNMSSLELGDSALYFCASSPSSGGPYEQYFGPGTRLTVT.

Notes on this clone: The junction does not match germline at one end; this may be a read error. The J gene is TRBJ1-5, the V gene TRBV30; D not resolved. This CDR3 comprises 13 residues. Germline V gene lookup returns CDR1 GTSNPN and CDR2 SVGIG (reference sequence). CDR3 coding DNA: TGTGCCTGGGGTGTCCAGGAAAATCAGCCCCAGCATTTT. Translating gives CAWGVQENQPQHF. The variable domain in full, completed from reference TRBV30 and TRBJ1-5, reads SQTIHQWPATLVQPVGSPLSLECTVEGTSNPNLYWYRQAAGRGLQLLFYSVGIGQISSEVPQNLSASRPQDRQFILSSKKLLLSDSGFYLCAWGVQENQPQHFGDGTRLSIL.

The chain employs TRBV28 and TRBJ2-1; a possible D gene is TRBD1 (5 bases). The CDR3 extends over 12 amino acids. The V end lost 8 bases, the J end lost 8 bases, and 13 bases lay between the germline ends. Germline assignment: CDR1 MDHEN and CDR2 SYDVKM. The CDR3 nucleotides read TGTGCCAGCGCCTACAGGTTGGATGAGCAGTTCTTC. It translates to CASAYRLDEQFF.

This clone occurred once. Within the sample, other DNA sequences also encode this same CDR3. CDR3 in amino acids: CASSFGGNQPQHF. DNA for the CDR3: TGTGCCAGCAGTTTCGGGGGGAATCAGCCCCAGCATTTT. This chain joins TRBV12-3 or TRBV12-4 and TRBJ1-5, with TRBD1 as a possible D gene (5 bases). This CDR3 region has 13 residues. Trimming removed 3 bases at V and 4 bases at J, with 7 bases between.

V and J are TRBV4-1 and TRBJ2-1; 12 nucleotides align to TRBD2. The CDR3 loop spans 16 amino acids. Losses at the gene ends were 0 bases for V and 7 bases for J; bases not matched to a gene: 4. Germline lookup yields CDR1 MGHRA and CDR2 YSYEKL. The CDR3 coding sequence is TGCGCCAGCAGCCAAGAATCTAGCGGGAGGGAGAATGAGCAGTTCTTC. This codes for CASSQESSGRENEQFF.